This entry is about one T cell receptor beta chain. This specimen comes from a study of shared T cell receptors in the human thymus. The table came from immunoSEQ multiplex PCR; TCRdb's copy has only in-frame clones and leaves some out. The data show about 660,000 clones, approximately 89% seen once. Germline CDR1 is MGHRA and CDR2 is YSYEKL. This CDR3 is 15 amino acids long. V was cut by 3 bases and J by 2 bases, with 12 bases left in between. This sample was shared with a second study, whose subject was human thymus T cells. From that study: The donors were infants in Finland with congenital heart defects, otherwise immunologically healthy. Resections were taken during corrective heart surgery, and the thymus tissue came from these. Both thymic and peripheral blood repertoires showed apparently biased V and J usage. As related research reported, thymic repertoires overlapped highly among unrelated individuals.

Sequenced input: thymocytes. This receptor was taken from a boy under two years old with a congenital heart defect. J is TRBJ2-3 and V is TRBV4-1; D ambiguous. The CDR3 region has the DNA TGCGCCAGCAGCCAGGTACTACCTGTCACAGATACGCAGTATTTT. Its protein is CASSQVLPVTDTQYF.